This T cell receptor (beta chain) was sequenced for a study of technical replicates of blood from a few donors. Assay: immunoSEQ multiplex PCR; the TCRdb copy retains only in-frame clones and omits some. This sample carries some 80,000 clones, about 92% of them seen once, and the ten largest clones take 0.41%. The V end lost 4 bases, the J end lost 2 bases, and 12 bases lay between the germline ends. This CDR3 has 13 residues. From germline, CDR1 is GTSNPN and CDR2 SVGIG (reference sequence). Material for sequencing was T cells isolated from PBMCs. The chain carries TRBV30 and TRBJ2-7; perhaps TRBD2 as D (6 bases). The receptor was isolated from a human donor in good health. The CDR3 nucleotides are TGTGCCTGGACTAAGGAGGGGCCCTACGAGCAGTACTTC. This sequence encodes CAWTKEGPYEQYF.